One T cell receptor (beta chain) is described in this entry. The data are from a study of control samples from healthy donors and cancer patients. Germline assignment: CDR1 MGHDK and CDR2 SYGVNS. The V end was cut by 3 bases, the J end by 2 bases, with 11 bases between. CDR3 length equals 14 residues. The method was immunoSEQ multiplex PCR; TCRdb's version includes in-frame clones alone and lacks a portion of them. The sample comprises under 200,000 clones, around 95% of which are singletons, and over 4% rests with the top ten. The chain couples TRBV25-1 to TRBJ2-7, with D possibly TRBD2 on 5 matching bases. The sequenced sample was blood. This receptor was obtained from a woman between 55 and 75 years old in good health. Here the CDR3 DNA reads TGTGCCAGCAGTGATTCTCGAGGGACCTACGAGCAGTACTTC. Translation: CASSDSRGTYEQYF.